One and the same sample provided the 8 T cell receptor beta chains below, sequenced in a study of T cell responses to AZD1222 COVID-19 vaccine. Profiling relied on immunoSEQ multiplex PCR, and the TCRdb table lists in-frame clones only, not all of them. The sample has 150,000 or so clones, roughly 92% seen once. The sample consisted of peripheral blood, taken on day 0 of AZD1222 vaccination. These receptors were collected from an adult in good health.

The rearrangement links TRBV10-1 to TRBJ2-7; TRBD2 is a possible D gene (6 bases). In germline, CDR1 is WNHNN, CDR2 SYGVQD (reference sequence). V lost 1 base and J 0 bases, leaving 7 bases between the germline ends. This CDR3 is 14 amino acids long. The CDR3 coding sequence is TGCGCCAGCAGTGAGTACGGGGGCTCCTACGAGCAGTACTTC. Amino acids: CASSEYGGSYEQYF.

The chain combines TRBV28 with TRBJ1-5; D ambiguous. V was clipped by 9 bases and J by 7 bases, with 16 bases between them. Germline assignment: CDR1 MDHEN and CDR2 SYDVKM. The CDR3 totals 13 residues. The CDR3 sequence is CASRQERNQPQHF. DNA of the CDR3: TGTGCCAGTCGGCAGGAAAGAAACCAGCCCCAGCATTTT.

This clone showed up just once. CDR3 sequence (DNA): TGCGCCAGCAGCTTGGAGACTAGCGGGGAGTTACCCAATGAGCAGTTCTTC. It codes for CASSLETSGELPNEQFF. This sequence joins TRBV5-1 and TRBJ2-1; 11 positions match TRBD2. Germline V gene sequence: CDR1 SGHRS, CDR2 YFSETQ. With V trimmed by 0 bases and J by 6 bases, 8 bases remained unmatched. This CDR3 has 17 amino acids.

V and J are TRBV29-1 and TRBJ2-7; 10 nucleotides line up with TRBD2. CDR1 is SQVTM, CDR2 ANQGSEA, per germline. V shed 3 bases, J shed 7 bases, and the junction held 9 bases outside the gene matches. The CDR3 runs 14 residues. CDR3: CSVEEREGRREQYF. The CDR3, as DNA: TGCAGCGTTGAGGAGCGGGAGGGCCGGCGGGAGCAGTACTTC.

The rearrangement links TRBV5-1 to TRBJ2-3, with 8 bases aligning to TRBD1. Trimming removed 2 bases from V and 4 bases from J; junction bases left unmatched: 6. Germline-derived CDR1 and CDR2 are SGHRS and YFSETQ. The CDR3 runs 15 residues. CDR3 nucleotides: TGCGCCAGCAGCTTTTTGGGACAGGATTCAGATACGCAGTATTTT. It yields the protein CASSFLGQDSDTQYF.

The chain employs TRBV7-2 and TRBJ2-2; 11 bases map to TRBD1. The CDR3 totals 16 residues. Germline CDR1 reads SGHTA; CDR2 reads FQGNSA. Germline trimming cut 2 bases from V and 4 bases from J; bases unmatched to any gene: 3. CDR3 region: CASSLNGQGATGELFF. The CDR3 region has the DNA TGTGCCAGCAGCTTAAATGGACAGGGGGCCACCGGGGAGCTGTTTTTT.

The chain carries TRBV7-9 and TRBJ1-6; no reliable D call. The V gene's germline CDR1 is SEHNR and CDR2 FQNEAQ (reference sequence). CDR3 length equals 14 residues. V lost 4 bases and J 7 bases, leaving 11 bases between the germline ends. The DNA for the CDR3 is TGTGCCAGCAGCTCACCAGACGGAAATTCACCCCTCCACTTT. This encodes CASSSPDGNSPLHF. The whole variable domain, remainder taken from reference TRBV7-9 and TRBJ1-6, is DTGVSQNPRHKITKRGQNVTFRCDPISEHNRLYWYRQTLGQGPEFLTYFQNEAQLEKSRLLSDRFSAERPKGSFSTLEIQRTEQGDSAMYLCASSSPDGNSPLHFGNGTRLTVT.

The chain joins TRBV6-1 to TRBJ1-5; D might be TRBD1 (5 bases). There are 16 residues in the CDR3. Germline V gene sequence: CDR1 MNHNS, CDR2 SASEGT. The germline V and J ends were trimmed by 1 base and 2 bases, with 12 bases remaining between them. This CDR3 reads CASSEGRGGGNQPQHF. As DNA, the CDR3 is TGTGCCAGCAGTGAAGGAAGGGGAGGGGGCAATCAGCCCCAGCATTTT.